This T cell receptor (beta chain) was recorded in a study of cytomegalovirus exposure and HLA in healthy donors. Study background: For the approximately 400 genotyped donors, approximately 83% fell within the Caucasian-associated ancestry cluster. Study-wide points: More clonal expansion characterized HLA-associated TCR beta chains than equally common others in a later analysis. Listed as cytomegalovirus-associated were 150 or so TCR beta chains.

With 60 Vbeta and 13 Jbeta primers, the PCR was carried out. Here immunoSEQ multiplex PCR was the method, and the copy in TCRdb shows in-frame clones only, minus some. Among around 96,000 clones listed, around 74% were seen once. CDR3 length: 14 amino acids. Germline-derived CDR1 and CDR2 are KGHSH and LQKENI. Trimming removed 1 base at V and 6 bases at J, with 12 bases between. This clone was recorded only once. What it binds is not known. V is TRBV18 and J is TRBJ1-1; D remains ambiguous. Sequencing was performed on PBMCs. The clonotype originates from a man aged 25-45 years in good health and CMV-seropositive. CDR3: CASSPLEGVSEAFF. For the CDR3, the DNA is TGTGCCAGCTCACCACTAGAGGGCGTTTCTGAAGCTTTCTTT.